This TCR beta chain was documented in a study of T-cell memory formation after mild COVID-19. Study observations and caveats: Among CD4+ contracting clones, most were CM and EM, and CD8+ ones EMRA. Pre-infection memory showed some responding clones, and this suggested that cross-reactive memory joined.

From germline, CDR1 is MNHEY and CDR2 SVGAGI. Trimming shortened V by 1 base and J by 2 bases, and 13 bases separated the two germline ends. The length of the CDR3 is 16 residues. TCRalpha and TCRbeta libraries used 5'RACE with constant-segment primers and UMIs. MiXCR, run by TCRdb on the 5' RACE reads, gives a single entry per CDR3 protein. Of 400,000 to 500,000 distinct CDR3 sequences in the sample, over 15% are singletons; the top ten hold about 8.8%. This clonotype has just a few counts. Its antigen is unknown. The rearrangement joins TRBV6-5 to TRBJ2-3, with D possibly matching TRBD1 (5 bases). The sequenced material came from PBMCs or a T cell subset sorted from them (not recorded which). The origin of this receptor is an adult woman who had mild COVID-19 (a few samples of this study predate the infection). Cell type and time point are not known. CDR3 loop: CASSYFGALSTDTQYF. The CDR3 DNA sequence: TGTGCCAGCAGTTACTTTGGGGCACTTTCCACAGATACGCAGTATTTT.